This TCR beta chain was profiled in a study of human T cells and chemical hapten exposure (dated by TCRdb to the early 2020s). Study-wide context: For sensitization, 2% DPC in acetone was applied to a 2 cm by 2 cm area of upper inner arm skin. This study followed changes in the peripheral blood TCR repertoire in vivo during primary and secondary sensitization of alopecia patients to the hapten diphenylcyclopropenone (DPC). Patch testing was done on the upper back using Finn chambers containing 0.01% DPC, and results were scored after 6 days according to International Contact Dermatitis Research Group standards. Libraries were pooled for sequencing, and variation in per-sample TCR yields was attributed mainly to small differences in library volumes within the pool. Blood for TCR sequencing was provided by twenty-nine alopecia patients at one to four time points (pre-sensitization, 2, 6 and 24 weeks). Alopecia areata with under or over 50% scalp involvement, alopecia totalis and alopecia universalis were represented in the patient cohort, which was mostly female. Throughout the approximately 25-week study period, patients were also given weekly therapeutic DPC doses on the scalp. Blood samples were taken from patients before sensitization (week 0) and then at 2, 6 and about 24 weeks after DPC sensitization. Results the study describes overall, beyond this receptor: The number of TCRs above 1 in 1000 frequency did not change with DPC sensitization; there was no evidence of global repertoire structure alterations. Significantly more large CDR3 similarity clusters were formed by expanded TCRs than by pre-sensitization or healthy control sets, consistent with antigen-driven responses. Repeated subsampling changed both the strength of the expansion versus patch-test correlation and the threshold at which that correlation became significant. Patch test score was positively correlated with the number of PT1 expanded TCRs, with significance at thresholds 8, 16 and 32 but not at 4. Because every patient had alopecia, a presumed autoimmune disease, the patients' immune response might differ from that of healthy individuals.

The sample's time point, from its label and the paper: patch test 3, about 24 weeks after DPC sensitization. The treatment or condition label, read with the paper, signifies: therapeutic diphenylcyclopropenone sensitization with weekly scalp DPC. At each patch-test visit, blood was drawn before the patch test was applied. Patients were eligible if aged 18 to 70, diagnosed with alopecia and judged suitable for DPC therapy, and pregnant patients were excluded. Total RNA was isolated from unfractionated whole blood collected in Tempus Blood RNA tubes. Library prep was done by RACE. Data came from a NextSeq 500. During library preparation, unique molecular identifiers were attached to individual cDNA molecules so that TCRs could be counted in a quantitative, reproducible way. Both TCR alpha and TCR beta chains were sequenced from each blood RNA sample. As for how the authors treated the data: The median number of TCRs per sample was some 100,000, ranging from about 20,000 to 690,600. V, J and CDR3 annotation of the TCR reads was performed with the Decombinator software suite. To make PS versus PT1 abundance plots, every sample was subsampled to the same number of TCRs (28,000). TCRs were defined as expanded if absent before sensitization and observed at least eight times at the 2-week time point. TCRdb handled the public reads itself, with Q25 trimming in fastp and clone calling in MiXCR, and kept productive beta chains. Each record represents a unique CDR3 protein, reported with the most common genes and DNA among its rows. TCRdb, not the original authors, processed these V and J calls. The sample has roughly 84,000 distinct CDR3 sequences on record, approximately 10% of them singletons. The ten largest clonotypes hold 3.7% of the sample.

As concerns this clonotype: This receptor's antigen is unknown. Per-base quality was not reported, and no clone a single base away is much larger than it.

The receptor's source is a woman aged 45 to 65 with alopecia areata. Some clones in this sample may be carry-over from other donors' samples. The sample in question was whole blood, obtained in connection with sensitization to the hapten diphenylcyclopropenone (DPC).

The nucleotide sequence is TGTGCCAGCAGTCTAATGCATGGGTCGGGCTCCGAGCAGTACTTC. This sequence encodes CASSLMHGSGSEQYF. The chain links TRBV28 with TRBJ2-7; confidence is insufficient to name the D gene. V is cut by 5 bases and J by 6 bases, and the space between the germline ends is 20 bases. The CDR3 measures 15 amino acids from cysteine to phenylalanine. The DNA shown is the 45-base CDR3, in frame from base 1. Taken from the germline V gene, the CDR1 and CDR2 loops are MDHEN and SYDVKM.